The source of this TCR beta chain is a study of T cells in localized non-small cell lung cancer. The V end lost 0 bases, the J end lost 0 bases, and 11 bases lay between the germline ends. Germline CDR1 is ENHRY and CDR2 is SYGVKD. The CDR3 runs 16 residues. Data came from immunoSEQ multiplex PCR; TCRdb stores just in-frame clones and leaves some out. The sample lists tens of thousands of clones, approximately 84% occurring once. This clone appeared once. The TCR sequence derives from a female donor of 60 years or more with stage I lung adenocarcinoma. V usage is TRBV10-3 and J usage is TRBJ1-2; D call uncertain. The sample consisted of peripheral blood, taken before any cancer treatment. CDR3 DNA sequence: TGTGCCATCAGTGAGTCGGCAGAAATAGCTAACTATGGCTACACCTTC. Amino acid sequence: CAISESAEIANYGYTF.